One sample yielded the 20 T cell receptor beta chains listed below, sequenced in a study of blood T cell repertoires in COVID-19. Measured with immunoSEQ multiplex PCR; TCRdb has only the in-frame clones, and not every one. This sample has about 68,000 clones, with about 82% found just once. Sequencing was performed on peripheral blood. These receptors were taken from a man over 45 with acute or convalescent COVID-19.

The chain recombines TRBV18 with TRBJ2-3; 7 positions agree with TRBD1. The CDR3 length is 15 residues. Trimming at V came to 2 bases and at J to 3 bases, leaving 5 bases not matched to a gene. CDR1 and CDR2 (germline): KGHSH, LQKENI. The DNA of the CDR3 is TGTGCCAGCTCACCAGTGGGACAGACAACAGATACGCAGTATTTT. It yields the protein CASSPVGQTTDTQYF.

The chain joins TRBV5-1 to TRBJ2-1; the match to TRBD2 covers 10 bases. CDR1 and CDR2 (germline): SGHRS, YFSETQ. This CDR3 is 15 amino acids long. After removal of 3 bases from V and 7 bases from J, the junction contained 7 bases not matched to a gene. DNA for the CDR3: TGCGCCAGCAGCTCACCGGGACTAGCGCTTAATGAGCAGTTCTTC. It yields the protein CASSSPGLALNEQFF. Looking up the rest from reference TRBV5-1 and TRBJ2-1 gives the full variable domain: KAGVTQTPRYLIKTRGQQVTLSCSPISGHRSVSWYQQTPGQGLQFLFEYFSETQRNKGNFPGRFSGRQFSNSRSEMNVSTLELGDSALYLCASSSPGLALNEQFFGPGTRLTVL.

This rearrangement joins TRBV4-2 to TRBJ2-4; TRBD2 is a possible D gene (5 bases). This CDR3 comprises 16 residues. In germline, CDR1 is LGHNA, CDR2 YNFKEQ. Trimming shortened V by 5 bases and J by 6 bases, and 20 bases separated the two germline ends. CDR3 nucleotide sequence: TGTGCCAGCAGCTCTCAACCGGACCCGGGATTAAACATTCAGTACTTC. Translation gives CASSSQPDPGLNIQYF.

This clone was recorded a few times. This chain connects TRBV24-1 to TRBJ2-1; TRBD2 aligns across 8 bases. This CDR3 region has 15 residues. Germline assignment: CDR1 KGHDR and CDR2 SFDVKD. With V trimmed by 6 bases and J by 5 bases, 8 bases remained unmatched. The CDR3 loop reads CATSMRLAGNNEQFF. CDR3 nucleotides: TGTGCCACCAGTATGAGGCTAGCGGGTAACAATGAGCAGTTCTTC.

V usage is TRBV27 and J usage is TRBJ2-3; a weak D match, TRBD2 (6 bases). This CDR3 contains 13 residues. Between the trimmed V and J ends, which lost 6 bases and 6 bases, there was a span of 13 bases. The germline V gene has CDR1 MNHEY and CDR2 SMNVEV (reference sequence). The CDR3, as DNA: TGTGCCAGCAGGGGGGGTAGGTTTGATACGCAGTATTTT. Residues: CASRGGRFDTQYF.

This clone was detected a few times. The CDR3 bases are TGTGCCAGCAGCCAAGGCAGCTCTGGGGCCAACGTCCTGACTTTC. Its translation is CASSQGSSGANVLTF. The V and J genes are TRBV14 and TRBJ2-6; no clear D gene. Trimming shortened V by 1 base and J by 0 bases, and 4 bases separated the two germline ends. The CDR3 has 15 amino acids. The germline V gene has CDR1 SGHDN and CDR2 FVKESK.

This chain's CDR3 is CASSLEFSGHSYNEQFF. The CDR3 DNA reads as TGTGCCAGCAGCTTAGAATTTAGCGGTCACTCCTACAATGAGCAGTTCTTC. The chain recombines TRBV11-3 with TRBJ2-1, with a tentative D call TRBD2 (6 bases). CDR1 and CDR2 (germline): SGHNT, YENEEA. Trimming removed 0 bases from V and 0 bases from J, with 12 bases in between. The CDR3 runs 17 residues.

The table lists this clone with a count of one. The V and J genes are TRBV12-5 and TRBJ2-3; 9 bases are a match to TRBD1. Germline-derived CDR1 and CDR2 are LGHNT and FRNRAP. The CDR3 consists of 14 residues. Germline trimming cut 6 bases from V and 1 base from J; bases unmatched to any gene: 2. For the CDR3, the DNA is TGTGCTAGTGGCCGGACAGGGGGCACAGATACGCAGTATTTT. Residues: CASGRTGGTDTQYF.

This sequence joins TRBV7-2 and TRBJ2-5, with 7 bases that match TRBD1. V lost 1 base, J lost 4 bases, and 6 bases stayed unmatched. The CDR3 covers 15 residues. Germline values: CDR1 SGHTA, CDR2 FQGNSA. DNA for the CDR3: TGTGCCAGCAGCTTAGGGACAACAGGGGCAGAGACCCAGTACTTC. Protein: CASSLGTTGAETQYF. Full variable domain (missing parts from reference TRBV7-2 and TRBJ2-5): GAGVSQSPSNKVTEKGKDVELRCDPISGHTALYWYRQSLGQGLEFLIYFQGNSAPDKSGLPSDRFSAERTGGSVSTLTIQRTQQEDSAVYLCASSLGTTGAETQYFGPGTRLLVL.

The chain carries TRBV6-6 and TRBJ1-4; TRBD1 is a possible D gene (6 bases). This CDR3 has 14 residues. CDR1 and CDR2 from the germline V gene are MNHNY and SVGAGI (reference sequence). Trimming shortened V by 6 bases and J by 8 bases, and 16 bases separated the two germline ends. This CDR3 is CASSPHQGWEKLFF. In DNA, the CDR3 is TGTGCCAGCAGCCCCCATCAGGGGTGGGAAAAACTGTTTTTT.

This clone was seen a handful of times. This sequence joins TRBV11-3 and TRBJ2-7; 7 nucleotides agree with TRBD2. Germline V gives CDR1 SGHNT, CDR2 YENEEA. Unmatched junction bases numbered 7, after V lost 1 base and J lost 4 bases. This CDR3 has 15 residues. CDR3 in amino acids: CASSLVAGRRYEQYF. CDR3 nucleotides: TGTGCCAGCAGCTTAGTAGCCGGGAGGCGGTACGAGCAGTACTTC.

This clone was counted between two and nine times. V gene TRBV11-3 combines with J gene TRBJ2-5, with 8 bases identical to TRBD1. Germline assignment: CDR1 SGHNT and CDR2 YENEEA. There are 13 residues in the CDR3. V gave up 4 bases and J gave up 5 bases; unmatched junction bases: 3. The CDR3 nucleotides are TGTGCCAGCAGCTCTCAGGGGGCGGAGACCCAGTACTTC. This translates into CASSSQGAETQYF.

This clone was detected a few times. The chain couples TRBV28 to TRBJ1-2, with TRBD1 as a possible D gene (5 bases). V was shortened by 9 bases and J by 9 bases, with 23 bases between the two germline ends. Germline V CDR1 and CDR2: MDHEN, SYDVKM. CDR3 size: 14 residues. The CDR3 sequence: CASTRMGLPESYTF. The DNA for the CDR3 is TGTGCCAGTACCCGTATGGGACTGCCAGAAAGCTACACCTTC.

The chain employs TRBV4-1 and TRBJ2-7, with 10 bases identical to TRBD1. The CDR3 extends over 15 amino acids. Germline-derived CDR1 and CDR2 are MGHRA and YSYEKL. The ends lost 3 bases at V and 6 bases at J; junction bases unmatched: 8. CDR3 in amino acids: CASSQQGTGEAEQYF. The CDR3 coding sequence is TGCGCCAGCAGCCAGCAGGGGACAGGGGAAGCCGAGCAGTACTTC.

The chain links TRBV10-3 to TRBJ2-7; 13 bases fit TRBD2. Trimming took 2 bases from V and 1 from J; bases not matched to a gene: 5. This CDR3 is 17 amino acids long. Germline-derived CDR1 and CDR2 are ENHRY and SYGVKD. The CDR3 bases are TGTGCCATCAGTGAGCTCTCGGGACTAGCGGGGTCCTACGAGCAGTACTTC. As protein: CAISELSGLAGSYEQYF.

The gene calls are TRBV5-8 and TRBJ2-1, with D possibly matching TRBD2 (6 bases). The ends were cut back, 4 bases at V and 6 bases at J, with 23 bases in the middle. The CDR3 spans 17 residues. Germline CDR1 reads SGHTS; CDR2 reads YDEGEE. The CDR3 region has the DNA TGTGCCAGCAGCGGGTCGGCGCTAGCGATGTGGTTCAATGAGCAGTTCTTC. This sequence encodes CASSGSALAMWFNEQFF.

This clone is medium-sized (0.01 to 0.1%) in the sample. This chain links TRBV15 with TRBJ2-2, with unresolved D. The germline V gene encodes CDR1 LNHNV and CDR2 YYDKDF (reference sequence). The CDR3 contains 14 residues. With 0 bases removed from V and 5 bases from J, the gap between germline ends came to 7 bases. CDR3 nucleotide sequence: TGTGCCACCAGCAGAGATCAGAATACCGGGGAGCTGTTTTTT. Its protein product is CATSRDQNTGELFF. Full variable domain (outside the CDR3, taken from reference TRBV15 and TRBJ2-2): DAMVIQNPRYQVTQFGKPVTLSCSQTLNHNVMYWYQQKSSQAPKLLFHYYDKDFNNEADTPDNFQSRRPNTSFCFLDIRSPGLGDTAMYLCATSRDQNTGELFFGEGSRLTVL.

The J gene is TRBJ2-6, the V gene TRBV4-1, with a weak D call TRBD2 (5 bases). CDR1 and CDR2 from the germline V gene are MGHRA and YSYEKL. Trimming stripped 0 bases from V and 0 bases from J, with 9 bases between. The CDR3 loop spans 17 amino acids. CDR3 nucleotides: TGCGCCAGCAGCCAAGATACGGGGAGCTCTGGGGCCAACGTCCTGACTTTC. Translation gives CASSQDTGSSGANVLTF.

The chain carries TRBV5-1 and TRBJ1-6; a possible D gene is TRBD1 (5 bases). The CDR3 is 16 amino acids. Deletions cut 4 bases from V and 9 bases from J, with 20 bases between. Germline CDR1 is SGHRS and CDR2 is YFSETQ. The CDR3 bases are TGCGCCAGCAGCCCAATCGCCGCAGGGCCAGGTTCACCCCTCCACTTT. It codes for CASSPIAAGPGSPLHF. Full variable domain (remainder filled in from reference TRBV5-1 and TRBJ1-6): KAGVTQTPRYLIKTRGQQVTLSCSPISGHRSVSWYQQTPGQGLQFLFEYFSETQRNKGNFPGRFSGRQFSNSRSEMNVSTLELGDSALYLCASSPIAAGPGSPLHFGNGTRLTVT.

The rearrangement links TRBV20-1 to TRBJ1-2, with D hard to call. The CDR3 spans 13 residues. V lost 3 bases and J 6 bases, leaving 14 bases between the germline ends. Per germline, CDR1 DFQATT and CDR2 SNEGSKA (reference sequence). CDR3 residues: CSASQLTTDGYTF. CDR3 DNA sequence: TGCAGTGCTAGTCAACTCACTACGGATGGCTACACCTTC.